This TCR beta chain appears in the sequencing data of a study of T-cell reconstitution after alpha-beta-depleted transplantation in children. The ends lost 6 bases at V and 4 bases at J; junction bases unmatched: 10. Germline V CDR1 and CDR2: SNHLY, FYNNEI. There are 17 residues in the CDR3. Unique molecular identifiers were used to barcode this TCRbeta library. TCRdb called the PCR reads again in MiXCR, with one record for every CDR3 protein. The table lists some 300,000 distinct CDR3 sequences, almost 8% of them singletons. Whole-study findings and limits: Fresh T-cell production supplied most of the T-cell counts and diversity seen one year after transplant.

About this clonotype: Its antigen remains unidentified.

This material consisted of peripheral blood, taken 360 days after TCRalphabeta/CD19-depleted stem cell transplant. This clonotype was obtained from a female patient aged 2 to 10 who had a stem cell transplant for Fanconi anemia, so the T cells may come from the graft donor. This sequence joins TRBV2 and TRBJ2-3; 13 bases are shared with TRBD2. The CDR3 spells CASSVGLAGESADTQYF. CDR3 bases: TGTGCCAGCAGCGTTGGACTAGCGGGAGAGAGTGCAGATACGCAGTATTTT.